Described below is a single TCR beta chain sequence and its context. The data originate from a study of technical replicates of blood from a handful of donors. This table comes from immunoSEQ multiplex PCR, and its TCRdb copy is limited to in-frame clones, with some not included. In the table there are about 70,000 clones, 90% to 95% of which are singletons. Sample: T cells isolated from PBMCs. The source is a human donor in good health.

This chain's CDR3 is CASSTQGGSNTGELFF. The CDR3 DNA reads as TGCGCCAGCAGCACGCAGGGTGGATCTAACACCGGGGAGCTGTTTTTT. The rearrangement uses TRBV5-1 and TRBJ2-2, with D perhaps TRBD1 (5 bases). Germline V CDR1 and CDR2: SGHRS, YFSETQ. V lost 4 bases, J lost 2 bases, and 15 bases lay in between. The CDR3 totals 16 residues.